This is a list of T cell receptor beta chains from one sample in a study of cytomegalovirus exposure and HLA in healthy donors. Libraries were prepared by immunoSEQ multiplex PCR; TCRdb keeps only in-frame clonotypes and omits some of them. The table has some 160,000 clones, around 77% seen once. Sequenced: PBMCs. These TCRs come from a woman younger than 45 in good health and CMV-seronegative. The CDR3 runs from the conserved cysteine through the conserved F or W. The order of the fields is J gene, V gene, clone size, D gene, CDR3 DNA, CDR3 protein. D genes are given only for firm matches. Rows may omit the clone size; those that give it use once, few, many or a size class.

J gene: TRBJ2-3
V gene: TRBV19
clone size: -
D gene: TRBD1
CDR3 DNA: TGTGCCAGCCGACAGGGGACATGGGCAGATACGCAGTATTTT
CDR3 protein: CASRQGTWADTQYF

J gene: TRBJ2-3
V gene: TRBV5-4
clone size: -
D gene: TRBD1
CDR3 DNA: TGTGCCAGCACCCCGGGACAGAGCACAGATACGCAGTATTTT
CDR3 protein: CASTPGQSTDTQYF

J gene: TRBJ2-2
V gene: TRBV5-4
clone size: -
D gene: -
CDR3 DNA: TGTGCCAGCAGCTCACAACAGGGTTACGGGGAGCTGTTTTTT
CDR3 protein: CASSSQQGYGELFF

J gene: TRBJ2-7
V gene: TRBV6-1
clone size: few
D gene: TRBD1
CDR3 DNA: TGTGCCACCGACACAGGGGGGACCTACGAGCAGTACTTC
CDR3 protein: CATDTGGTYEQYF

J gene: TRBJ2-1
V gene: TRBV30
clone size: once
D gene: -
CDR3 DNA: TGTGCCTGGAGTGTAATCCGCTCTAGCCGGTGCGGGCAGTTCTTC
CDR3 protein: CAWSVIRSSRCGQFF

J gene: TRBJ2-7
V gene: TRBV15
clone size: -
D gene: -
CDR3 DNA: TGTGCCACCCGAAGCGCTAGCGAAGACTACGAGCAGTACTTC
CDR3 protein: CATRSASEDYEQYF

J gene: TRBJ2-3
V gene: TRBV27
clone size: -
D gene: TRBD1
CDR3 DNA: TGTGCCAGCAGGGAAAACAGGGGCCGATGGTCCACAGATACGCAGTATTTT
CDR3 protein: CASRENRGRWSTDTQYF

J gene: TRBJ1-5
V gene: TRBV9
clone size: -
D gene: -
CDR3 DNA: TGTGCCAGCGGACCCGGGGGGAGTGCCAATCAGCCCCAGCATTTT
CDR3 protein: CASGPGGSANQPQHF

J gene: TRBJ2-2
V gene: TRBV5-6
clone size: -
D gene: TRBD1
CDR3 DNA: TGTGCCAGCAGCTGGGACAGGGGACGAAACACCGGGGAGCTGTTTTTT
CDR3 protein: CASSWDRGRNTGELFF

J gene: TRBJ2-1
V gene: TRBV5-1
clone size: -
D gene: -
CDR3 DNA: TGCGCCAGCAGCTTGGCGACAGCTTCTCTAAATGAGCAGTTCTTC
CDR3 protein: CASSLATASLNEQFF

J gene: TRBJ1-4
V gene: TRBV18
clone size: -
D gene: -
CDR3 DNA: TGTGCCAGCTCGCGCCCGGGTATTAATGAAAAACTGTTTTTT
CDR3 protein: CASSRPGINEKLFF

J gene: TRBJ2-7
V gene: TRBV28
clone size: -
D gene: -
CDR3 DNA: TGTGCCAGCAGCCCAGCGGTCGTCTCCTACGAGCAGTACTTC
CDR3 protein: CASSPAVVSYEQYF

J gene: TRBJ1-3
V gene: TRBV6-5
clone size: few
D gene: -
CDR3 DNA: TGTGCCAGCAGTTACTCGAGGCGGGTTTTAGGAAACACCATATATTTT
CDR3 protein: CASSYSRRVLGNTIYF

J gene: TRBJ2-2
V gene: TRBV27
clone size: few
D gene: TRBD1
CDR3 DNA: TGTGCCAGCAGTTGGACAGGGGGATTGCCCGGGGAGCTGTTTTTT
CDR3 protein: CASSWTGGLPGELFF

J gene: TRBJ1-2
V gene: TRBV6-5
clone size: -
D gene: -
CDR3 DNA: TGTGCCAGCAGTTTCTGGGGGGGTTCCTATGGCTACACCTTC
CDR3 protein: CASSFWGGSYGYTF

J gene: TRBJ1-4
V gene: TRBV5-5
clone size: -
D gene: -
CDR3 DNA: TGTGCCAGCAGCTTGGGTGGACAGCGGACCGAAAAACTGTTTTTT
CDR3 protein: CASSLGGQRTEKLFF

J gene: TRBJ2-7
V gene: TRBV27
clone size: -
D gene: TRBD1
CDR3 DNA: TGTGCCAGCAGTTTACTCCAGGGGGCTATAGGCTACGAGCAGTACTTC
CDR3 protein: CASSLLQGAIGYEQYF

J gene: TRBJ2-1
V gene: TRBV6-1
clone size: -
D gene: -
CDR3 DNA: TGTGCCAGCACCGTGCTGCGGGGGCCCTACAATGAGCAGTTCTTC
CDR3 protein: CASTVLRGPYNEQFF

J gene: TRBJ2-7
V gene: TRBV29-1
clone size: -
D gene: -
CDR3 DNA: TGCAGCGTTGCAACTGCAGGCTCCTACGAGCAGTACTTC
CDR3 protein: CSVATAGSYEQYF

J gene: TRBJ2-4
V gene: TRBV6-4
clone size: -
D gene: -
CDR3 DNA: TGTGCCAGTTGGTGTTCGGGTGCCAAAAACATTCAGTACTTC
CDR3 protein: CASWCSGAKNIQYF

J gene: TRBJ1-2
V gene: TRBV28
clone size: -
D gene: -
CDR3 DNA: TGTGCCAGCAGTTCAGGAGGGAACTATGGCTACACCTTC
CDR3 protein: CASSSGGNYGYTF

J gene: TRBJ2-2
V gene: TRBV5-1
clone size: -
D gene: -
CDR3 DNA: TGCGCCAGCAGCTTGGACAGTTCGAACACCGGGGAGCTGTTTTTT
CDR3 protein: CASSLDSSNTGELFF

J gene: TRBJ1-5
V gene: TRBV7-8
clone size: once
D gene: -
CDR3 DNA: TGTGCCAGCAGCCGCTTGGGGGGTAGCAATCAGCCCCAGCATTTT
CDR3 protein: CASSRLGGSNQPQHF

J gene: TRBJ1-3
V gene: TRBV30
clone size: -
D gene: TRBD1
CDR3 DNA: TGTGCCTGGAGTACACAGGGGGGAAACACCATATATTTT
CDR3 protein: CAWSTQGGNTIYF

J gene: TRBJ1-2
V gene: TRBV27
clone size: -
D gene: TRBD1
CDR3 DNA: TGTGCCAGCAGTTATAAAAGACAGGGAGATAACTATGGCTACACCTTC
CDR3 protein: CASSYKRQGDNYGYTF

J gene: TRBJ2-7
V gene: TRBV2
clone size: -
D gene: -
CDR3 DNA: TGTGCCAGCAGTGACAATGGTGACACCCTTTTGTACGAGCAGTACTTC
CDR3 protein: CASSDNGDTLLYEQYF

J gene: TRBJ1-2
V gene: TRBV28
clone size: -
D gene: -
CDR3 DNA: TGTGCCAGCAGTTTATGGAGCCTTAACAGGGTGGGGAACTATGGCTACACCTTC
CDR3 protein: CASSLWSLNRVGNYGYTF

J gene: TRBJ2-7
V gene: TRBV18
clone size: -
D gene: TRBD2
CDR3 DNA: TGTGCCAGCTCACCCGCTAGCGGCGTCTCCTACGAGCAGTACTTC
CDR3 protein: CASSPASGVSYEQYF

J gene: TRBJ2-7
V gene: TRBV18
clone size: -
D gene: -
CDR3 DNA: TGTGCCAGCTCAACAGGGCAGGTTAGCGCCTACGAGCAGTACTTC
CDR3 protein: CASSTGQVSAYEQYF

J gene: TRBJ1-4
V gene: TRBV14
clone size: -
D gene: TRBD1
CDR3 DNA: TGTGCCAGCAGCCCGGGGACAGCTGGGAATGAAAAACTGTTTTTT
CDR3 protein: CASSPGTAGNEKLFF

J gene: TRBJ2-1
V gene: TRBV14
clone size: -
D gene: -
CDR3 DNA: TGTGCCAGCAGCCAGGTAGTTGAGCAGTTCTTC
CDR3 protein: CASSQVVEQFF

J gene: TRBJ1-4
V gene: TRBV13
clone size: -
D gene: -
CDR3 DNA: TGTGCCAGCAGTAGACAGCCCAAAGCTAATGAAAAACTGTTTTTT
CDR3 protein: CASSRQPKANEKLFF

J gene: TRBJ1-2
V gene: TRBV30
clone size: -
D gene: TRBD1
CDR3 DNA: TGTACGTCCCAGGGGGCCCTCTATGGCTACCCCTTC
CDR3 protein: CTSQGALYGYPF

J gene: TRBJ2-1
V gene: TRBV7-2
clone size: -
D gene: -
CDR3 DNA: TGTGCCAGCAGTCTAGGCCCTAGCTCCTACAATGAGCAGTTCTTC
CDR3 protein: CASSLGPSSYNEQFF

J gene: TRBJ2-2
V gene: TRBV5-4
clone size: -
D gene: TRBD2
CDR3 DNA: TGTGCCAGCAGCCCGTGGGCGGGGGGATCCACCGGGGAGCTGTTTTTT
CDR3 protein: CASSPWAGGSTGELFF

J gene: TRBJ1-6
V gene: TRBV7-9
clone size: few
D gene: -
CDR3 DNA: TGTGCCAGCAGCCCCCCAGGAACGAGCTCCTATAATTCACCCCTCCACTTT
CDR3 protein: CASSPPGTSSYNSPLHF

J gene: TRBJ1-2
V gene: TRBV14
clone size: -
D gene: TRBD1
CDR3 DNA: TGTGCCAGCAGCCACAGGGGGTCCGATGGCTACACCTTC
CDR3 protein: CASSHRGSDGYTF

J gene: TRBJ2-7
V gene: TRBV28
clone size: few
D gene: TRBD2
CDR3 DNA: TGTGCCAGCAGTTCAGCCGGGACTAGCGGATTTTACGAGCAGTACTTC
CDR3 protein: CASSSAGTSGFYEQYF

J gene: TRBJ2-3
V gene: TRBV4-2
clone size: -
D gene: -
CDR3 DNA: TGTGCCAGCAGCCAATTACGAGATCCACTCACAGATACGCAGTATTTT
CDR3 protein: CASSQLRDPLTDTQYF

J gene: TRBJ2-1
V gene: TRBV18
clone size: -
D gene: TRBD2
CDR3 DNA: TGTGCCAGCTCACGCCTTTCTAGCGGGAGAACCAATGAGCAGTTCTTC
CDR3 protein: CASSRLSSGRTNEQFF

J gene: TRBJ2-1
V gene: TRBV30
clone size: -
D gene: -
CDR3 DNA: TGTGCCTGGAGGCGGAGAGGGATTTTCTACAATGAGCAGTTCTTC
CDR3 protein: CAWRRRGIFYNEQFF

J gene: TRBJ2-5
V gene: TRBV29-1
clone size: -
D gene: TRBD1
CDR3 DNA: TGCAGCGTTCACAGACAGGGCCAAGAGACCCAGTACTTC
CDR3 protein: CSVHRQGQETQYF

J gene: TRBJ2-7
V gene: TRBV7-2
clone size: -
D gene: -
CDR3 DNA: TGTGCCAGCAGCGTCACAGGGAACTACGAGCAGTACTTC
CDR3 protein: CASSVTGNYEQYF

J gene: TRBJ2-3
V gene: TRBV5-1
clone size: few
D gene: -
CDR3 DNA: TGCGCCAGCCGATGGACTGACTCGGTGGATACGCAGTATTTT
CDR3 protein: CASRWTDSVDTQYF

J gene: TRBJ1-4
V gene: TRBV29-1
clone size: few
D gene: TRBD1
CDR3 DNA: TGCAGCGTGAACGGACAGGGGGCGGGTAATGAAAAACTGTTTTTT
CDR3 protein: CSVNGQGAGNEKLFF